A single T cell receptor (beta chain) is shown here with its context. Its antigen is not known. This specimen comes from a study of cytomegalovirus exposure and HLA in healthy donors. Overall study findings and caveats: In a later analysis, DRB1 alleles had the most associated TCRs; HLA-C alleles the fewest.

13 Jbeta primers and 60 Vbeta primers were used for the PCR. The protocol was immunoSEQ multiplex PCR, while the TCRdb copy is restricted to in-frame clones and leaves out a portion. The table lists hundreds of thousands of clones, almost 70% of them singletons. Germline V gene lookup returns CDR1 LNHNV and CDR2 YYDKDF (reference sequence). This CDR3 spans 14 amino acids. Trimming removed 5 bases at V and 6 bases at J, with 14 bases between. The chain uses TRBV15 and TRBJ2-1, with TRBD1 as a possible D gene (5 bases). Sequencing was done on a sample of PBMCs. This clonotype was obtained from a man aged 40-49 years in good health and CMV-seropositive. CDR3 protein: CATSHRQIPNEQFF. The DNA for the CDR3 is TGTGCCACCAGCCACCGACAGATACCCAATGAGCAGTTCTTC.